These T cell receptor beta chains were read from a single sample in a study of cytomegalovirus exposure and HLA in healthy donors. Profiling relied on immunoSEQ multiplex PCR, and the TCRdb table lists in-frame clones only, not all of them. The table records about 200,000 clones, about 81% of them present only once. What was sequenced was PBMCs. These receptors all stem from a woman in her 30s in good health and CMV-seronegative. The CDR3 runs from the conserved cysteine through the conserved F or W. Each record gives: clone size, J gene, V gene, D gene, CDR3 DNA, CDR3 protein. The D gene is left open where the match is weak. A row's size may be missing; if present it is once, few, many or a size class.

size: once; J: TRBJ2-5; V: TRBV4-1; D: TRBD1; DNA: TGCGCCAGCAGCCAGACAGGGACCAGCCAAGAGACCCAGTACTTC; CDR3: CASSQTGTSQETQYF
size: -; J: TRBJ2-5; V: TRBV5-1; D: -; DNA: TGCGCCAGCAGCTTTTGGCGCTCCGGACTCCAAGAGACCCAGTACTTC; CDR3: CASSFWRSGLQETQYF
size: -; J: TRBJ2-3; V: TRBV2; D: -; DNA: TGTGCCAGCAGTTGGCAGGGAAGCACAGATACGCAGTATTTT; CDR3: CASSWQGSTDTQYF
size: once; J: TRBJ2-5; V: TRBV30; D: -; DNA: TGTGCCTGGAGTGTAGGAAACTCCGTAGGTGGCGGAGAGACCCAGTACTTC; CDR3: CAWSVGNSVGGGETQYF
size: -; J: TRBJ2-1; V: TRBV19; D: TRBD2; DNA: TGTGCCAGTAGTGCTACTAGCGGGGGGCTTGGGCCGGGCAATGAGCAGTTCTTC; CDR3: CASSATSGGLGPGNEQFF
size: once; J: TRBJ2-7; V: TRBV14; D: TRBD2; DNA: TGTGCCAGCAGCTCCATACTAGCGGGACCACCCTACGAGCAGTACTTC; CDR3: CASSSILAGPPYEQYF
size: -; J: TRBJ1-2; V: TRBV7-6; D: -; DNA: TGTGCCAGCAGCTCTGGGACATCGGGTGGCTACACCTTC; CDR3: CASSSGTSGGYTF
size: few; J: TRBJ2-1; V: TRBV5-1; D: TRBD2; DNA: TGCGCCAGCAGCTCCGGGACTAGCGTGTTATCCTACAATGAGCAGTTCTTC; CDR3: CASSSGTSVLSYNEQFF
size: -; J: TRBJ2-1; V: TRBV9; D: -; DNA: TGTGCCAGCAGCGTCCAAGGGGCGTTAGTGATGTCGGAGCAGTTCTTC; CDR3: CASSVQGALVMSEQFF
size: -; J: TRBJ2-7; V: TRBV5-6; D: TRBD2; DNA: TGTGCCAGCGGCGGGAGGGAGCTCGACGAGCAGTACTTC; CDR3: CASGGRELDEQYF
size: -; J: TRBJ2-7; V: TRBV6-5; D: -; DNA: TGTGCCAGCATTCAACGCCGGGAGAACCCCTACGAGCAGTACTTC; CDR3: CASIQRRENPYEQYF
size: -; J: TRBJ2-7; V: TRBV11-2; D: TRBD1; DNA: TGTGCCAGCAGCCCCTGGGACAGGCGTTACGAGCAGTACTTC; CDR3: CASSPWDRRYEQYF
size: -; J: TRBJ1-3; V: TRBV7-2; D: -; DNA: TGTGCCAGCAGCTTAAGGGGGGGATCTGGAAACACCATATATTTT; CDR3: CASSLRGGSGNTIYF
size: once; J: TRBJ1-1; V: TRBV6-1; D: TRBD1; DNA: TGTGCCAGCAGTGAACAGGGGGGTGGCACTGAAGCTTTCTTT; CDR3: CASSEQGGGTEAFF
size: few; J: TRBJ2-1; V: TRBV12-5; D: TRBD2; DNA: TGTGCTAGTGCTTGGCGGGAGACCGACAATGAGCAGTTCTTC; CDR3: CASAWRETDNEQFF
size: -; J: TRBJ1-5; V: TRBV2; D: -; DNA: TGTGCCAGCAGTCGACAGCATGATAGCAATCAGCCCCAGCATTTT; CDR3: CASSRQHDSNQPQHF
size: -; J: TRBJ1-1; V: TRBV18; D: TRBD1; DNA: TGTGCCAGCTCCGGACAGGGGAGGGCAAACACTGAAGCTTTCTTT; CDR3: CASSGQGRANTEAFF
size: -; J: TRBJ2-3; V: TRBV2; D: -; DNA: TGTGCCAGCAAAGTGGCGACAACTAGCACAGATACGCAGTATTTT; CDR3: CASKVATTSTDTQYF
size: -; J: TRBJ2-1; V: TRBV9; D: -; DNA: TGTGCCAGCAGCGTAGTCCTAGCAGGCGGGGGCGAGCAGTTCTTC; CDR3: CASSVVLAGGGEQFF
size: once; J: TRBJ1-1; V: TRBV6-5; D: -; DNA: TGTGCCAGCAGTTACTCAGGTCCAGGGTCGAACACTGAAGCTTTCTTT; CDR3: CASSYSGPGSNTEAFF
size: -; J: TRBJ1-1; V: TRBV5-4; D: -; DNA: TGTGCCAGCAGCCCTGATCAGGTGGGTGAAGCTTTCTTT; CDR3: CASSPDQVGEAFF
size: -; J: TRBJ1-1; V: TRBV30; D: -; DNA: TGTGCCTGGAGGGATCAGGGTAACACTGAAGCTTTCTTT; CDR3: CAWRDQGNTEAFF
size: -; J: TRBJ1-1; V: TRBV6-1; D: TRBD1; DNA: TGTGCCAGCAGTATAGGGGGCGGGAACACTGAAGCTTTCTTT; CDR3: CASSIGGGNTEAFF
size: -; J: TRBJ1-5; V: TRBV19; D: TRBD1; DNA: TGTGCCAGTAGTATCGGGGGGACAGGGTTTAATCAGCCCCAGCATTTT; CDR3: CASSIGGTGFNQPQHF
size: -; J: TRBJ2-7; V: TRBV30; D: -; DNA: TGTGCCTGGAGCACAGGGCTCTCTAACGAGCAGTACTTC; CDR3: CAWSTGLSNEQYF
size: -; J: TRBJ2-7; V: TRBV21-1; D: -; DNA: TGTGCCATCGGGACAGGGTATGTCGAGCAGTACTTC; CDR3: CAIGTGYVEQYF
size: -; J: TRBJ1-3; V: TRBV18; D: -; DNA: TGTGCCAGCTCACCCGGGGTTGCACAATATGGAAACACCATATATTTT; CDR3: CASSPGVAQYGNTIYF
size: once; J: TRBJ2-3; V: TRBV9; D: TRBD2; DNA: TGTGCCAGCAGCGTAGCTCGCGGGGGGCTTGGAGATACGCAGTATTTT; CDR3: CASSVARGGLGDTQYF
size: few; J: TRBJ1-6; V: TRBV30; D: TRBD1; DNA: TGTGCCTGGAGTTCCCCGGGACAGGGTATCACATCGCCCCTCCACTTT; CDR3: CAWSSPGQGITSPLHF
size: -; J: TRBJ1-1; V: TRBV10-2; D: -; DNA: TGCGCCAGCTGGAGCACTGAAGCTTTCTTT; CDR3: CASWSTEAFF
size: -; J: TRBJ2-4; V: TRBV10-3; D: TRBD2; DNA: TGTGCCATCAGTGAGTCTACTAGCGGGAGGGACATTCAGTACTTC; CDR3: CAISESTSGRDIQYF
size: -; J: TRBJ2-5; V: TRBV4-1; D: TRBD2; DNA: TGCGCCAGCAGCCAACGCGGGAGAGAGACCCAGTACTTC; CDR3: CASSQRGRETQYF
size: -; J: TRBJ1-1; V: TRBV9; D: TRBD1; DNA: TGTGCCAGCAGCGTACCCAGCGGACAGGGCACTGAAGCTTTCTTT; CDR3: CASSVPSGQGTEAFF
size: -; J: TRBJ1-3; V: TRBV11-3; D: -; DNA: TGTGCCAGCAGCTTAGGAGGCACAAGCTCTGGAAACACCATATATTTT; CDR3: CASSLGGTSSGNTIYF
size: few; J: TRBJ2-7; V: TRBV7-7; D: TRBD1; DNA: TGTGCCAGCAGCCTCGGGACAGGACTGGACGAGCAGTACTTC; CDR3: CASSLGTGLDEQYF
size: -; J: TRBJ2-7; V: TRBV7-2; D: -; DNA: TGTGCCAGCAGCCCCTTCCCGACAGGTTTCGGGGACGAGCAGTACTTC; CDR3: CASSPFPTGFGDEQYF
size: -; J: TRBJ2-3; V: TRBV2; D: TRBD2; DNA: TGTGCCAGCAGTCTACTAGCGGCCACAGATACGCAGTATTTT; CDR3: CASSLLAATDTQYF
size: -; J: TRBJ2-1; V: TRBV4-1; D: -; DNA: TGCGCCAGCCGTCCTCCGAGCTCCTACAATGAGCAGTTCTTC; CDR3: CASRPPSSYNEQFF
size: -; J: TRBJ2-3; V: TRBV6-5; D: TRBD2; DNA: TGTGCCAGCAGTTCCGCCGCGGGGGGCTCAGATACGCAGTATTTT; CDR3: CASSSAAGGSDTQYF
size: -; J: TRBJ1-3; V: TRBV30; D: -; DNA: TGTGCCTGGTCCGGCTCTGGAAACACCATATATTTT; CDR3: CAWSGSGNTIYF